A selection of T cell receptor beta chains follows, all from one sample in a study of beta chain features in type 1 diabetes. Data came from immunoSEQ multiplex PCR; TCRdb stores just in-frame clones and leaves some out. The sample has more than 95,000 clones; 28% are singletons. Sequencing used central memory CD4+ T cells from blood. Receptors were obtained from a woman under 30 with type 1 diabetes. The conserved cysteine and the conserved F or W are not part of the CDR3 here. Clone size is not always given. Where it is, it says once, few, many or a class for expanded clones.

TRBJ2-1,TRBV7-7,NA,ASSWDRDNEQF
TRBJ1-1,TRBV10-3,few,AIKEREGLNTEAF
TRBJ2-7,TRBV30,few,AWGQAAYEQY
TRBJ2-3,TRBV28,NA,ASSSPQTATQY
TRBJ2-1,TRBV11-2,few,ASSLGWANNEQF
TRBJ2-7,TRBV5-5,few,ASSLRESHSYEQY
TRBJ2-1,TRBV7-3,NA,ASSLVAGSQF
TRBJ2-2,TRBV10-3,few,AHSSGLAGPGELF
TRBJ2-1,TRBV5-1,NA,ASTIAIGGDNEQF
TRBJ2-4,TRBV5-4,NA,AISTGEKNIQY
TRBJ1-4,TRBV30,NA,AWSHGTAGEKLF
TRBJ1-1,TRBV6-1,few,ASSVRQDTEAF
TRBJ2-7,TRBV4-1,few,ASSYGPGGTYEQY
TRBJ2-2,TRBV29-1,few,SVAELAGTGELF
TRBJ1-4,TRBV28,few,ASSGQFLNEKLF
TRBJ2-1,TRBV30,NA,AWIDLGVSIHNEQF
TRBJ1-2,TRBV6-5,NA,ASSYPGQGAEGYT
TRBJ2-3,TRBV28,NA,ASSISAGNTDTQY
TRBJ2-1,TRBV7-2,few,ASSLATSATYNEQF
TRBJ2-2,TRBV2,few,ASSRQGRTGELF
TRBJ2-3,TRBV28,NA,ASRATDTQY
TRBJ2-3,TRBV19,few,ASSRKRTSTDTQY
TRBJ2-7,TRBV5-1,NA,ASSPNIGHTYEQY
TRBJ2-5,TRBV5-1,NA,ASSLRSRGQGKETQY
TRBJ2-1,TRBV5-1,NA,ASSLTFSSYNEQF
TRBJ2-3,TRBV21-1,NA,ASSKEVGAGTDTQY
TRBJ2-6,TRBV6-1,few,ASSEYGSGGANVLT
TRBJ1-2,TRBV6-1,NA,ASSEGSRVYGYT
TRBJ2-5,TRBV7-3,few,ASSPRPGGGAAQY
TRBJ2-6,TRBV4-3,many,ASSQDMLGAGANVLT
TRBJ2-6,TRBV18,few,ASSSSSVAGANVLT
TRBJ2-7,TRBV7-2,NA,ASSLGGGTYEQY
TRBJ2-7,TRBV28,few,ASSPIAGDYEQY
TRBJ2-3,TRBV5-1,NA,ASSFSRESQY
TRBJ1-2,TRBV28,few,ASSPPYRDTHGYT
TRBJ1-1,TRBV2,NA,ASRTEDSEAF
TRBJ2-1,TRBV7-2,NA,ASSLDYGTSVDEQF